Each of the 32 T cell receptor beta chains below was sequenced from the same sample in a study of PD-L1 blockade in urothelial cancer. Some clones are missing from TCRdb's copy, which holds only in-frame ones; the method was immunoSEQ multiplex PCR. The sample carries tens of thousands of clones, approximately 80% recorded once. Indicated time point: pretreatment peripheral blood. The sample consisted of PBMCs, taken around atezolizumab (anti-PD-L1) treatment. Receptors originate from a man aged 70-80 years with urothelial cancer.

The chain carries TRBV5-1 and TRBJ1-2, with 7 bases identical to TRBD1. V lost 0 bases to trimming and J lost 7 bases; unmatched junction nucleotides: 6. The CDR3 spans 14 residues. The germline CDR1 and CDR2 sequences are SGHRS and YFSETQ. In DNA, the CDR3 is TGCGCCAGCAGCTTGGGGACAGGAAGACTTGGCTACACCTTC. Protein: CASSLGTGRLGYTF.

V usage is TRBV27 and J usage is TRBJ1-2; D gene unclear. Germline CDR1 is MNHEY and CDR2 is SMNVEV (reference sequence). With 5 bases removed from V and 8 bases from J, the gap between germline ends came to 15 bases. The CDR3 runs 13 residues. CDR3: CASSPGPEGGYTF. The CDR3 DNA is TGTGCCAGCAGTCCTGGACCCGAGGGAGGCTACACCTTC.

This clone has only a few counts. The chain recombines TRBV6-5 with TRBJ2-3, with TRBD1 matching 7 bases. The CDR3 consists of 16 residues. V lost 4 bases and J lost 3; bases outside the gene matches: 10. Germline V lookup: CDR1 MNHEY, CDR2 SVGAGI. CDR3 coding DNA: TGTGCCAGCAGTTCACCAACTCGGGACAGTACAGATACGCAGTATTTT. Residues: CASSSPTRDSTDTQYF.

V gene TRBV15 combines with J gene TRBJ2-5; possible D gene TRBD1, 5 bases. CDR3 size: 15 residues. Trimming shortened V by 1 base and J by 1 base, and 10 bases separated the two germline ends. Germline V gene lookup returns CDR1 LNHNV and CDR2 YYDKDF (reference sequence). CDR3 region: CATSRVRRVQETQYF. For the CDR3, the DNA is TGTGCCACCAGCAGAGTTCGCAGGGTCCAAGAGACCCAGTACTTC.

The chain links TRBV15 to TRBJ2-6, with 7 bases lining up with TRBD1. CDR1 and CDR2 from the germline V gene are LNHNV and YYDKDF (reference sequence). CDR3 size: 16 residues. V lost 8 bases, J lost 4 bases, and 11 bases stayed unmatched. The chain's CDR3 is CATGPQTGFGANVLTF. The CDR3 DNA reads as TGTGCCACCGGACCCCAGACAGGGTTCGGGGCCAACGTCCTGACTTTC.

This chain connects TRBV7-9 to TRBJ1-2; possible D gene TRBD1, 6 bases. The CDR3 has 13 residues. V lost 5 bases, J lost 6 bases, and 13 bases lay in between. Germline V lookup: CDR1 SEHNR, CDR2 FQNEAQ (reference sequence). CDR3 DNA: TGTGCCAGCAGCCCGTGGGGGCTTCATGGCTACACCTTC. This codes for CASSPWGLHGYTF.

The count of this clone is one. The CDR3 nucleotides read TGTGCCAGCAACCCTTACTTGGACAAGAACACTGAAGCTTTCTTT. It translates to CASNPYLDKNTEAFF. The chain combines TRBV6-1 with TRBJ1-1, with a possible D match to TRBD1 (5 bases). V lost 7 bases and J lost 1, with 16 bases in between. From germline, CDR1 is MNHNS and CDR2 SASEGT. This CDR3 has 15 amino acids.

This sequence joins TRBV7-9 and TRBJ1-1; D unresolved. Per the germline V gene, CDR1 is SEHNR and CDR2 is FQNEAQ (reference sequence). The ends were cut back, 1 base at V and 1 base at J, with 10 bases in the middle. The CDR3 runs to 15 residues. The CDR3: CASSLDGLSNTEAFF. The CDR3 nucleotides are TGTGCCAGCAGCTTAGACGGACTTTCGAACACTGAAGCTTTCTTT.

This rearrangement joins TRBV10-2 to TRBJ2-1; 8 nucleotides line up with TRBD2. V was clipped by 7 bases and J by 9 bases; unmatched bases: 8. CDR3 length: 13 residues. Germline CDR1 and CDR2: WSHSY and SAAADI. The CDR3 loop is CASNRGGPAEQFF. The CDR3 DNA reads TGCGCCAGCAACCGGGGGGGGCCCGCTGAGCAGTTCTTC.

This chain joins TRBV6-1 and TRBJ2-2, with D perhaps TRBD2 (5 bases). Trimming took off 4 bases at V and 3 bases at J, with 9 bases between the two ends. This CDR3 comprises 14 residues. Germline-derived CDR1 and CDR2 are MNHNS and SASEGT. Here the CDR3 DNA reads TGTGCCAGCAGTGGGAGGTGGGACACCGGGGAGCTGTTTTTT. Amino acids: CASSGRWDTGELFF.

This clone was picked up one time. The CDR3 region is CAISDRVDEQYF. The CDR3 region has the DNA TGTGCCATCAGTGACCGGGTTGACGAGCAGTACTTC. The chain uses TRBV10-3 and TRBJ2-7; D is ambiguous. Between the trimmed V and J ends, which lost 3 bases and 5 bases, there was a span of 8 bases. Looked up from germline, CDR1 is ENHRY and CDR2 is SYGVKD. The CDR3 sequence is 12 residues long.

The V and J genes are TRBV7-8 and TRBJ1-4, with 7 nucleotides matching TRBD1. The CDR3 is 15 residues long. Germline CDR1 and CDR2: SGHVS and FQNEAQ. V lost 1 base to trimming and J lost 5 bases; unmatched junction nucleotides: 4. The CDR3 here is CASSLGDSTNEKLFF. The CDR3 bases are TGTGCCAGCAGCTTAGGGGACAGCACAAATGAAAAACTGTTTTTT.

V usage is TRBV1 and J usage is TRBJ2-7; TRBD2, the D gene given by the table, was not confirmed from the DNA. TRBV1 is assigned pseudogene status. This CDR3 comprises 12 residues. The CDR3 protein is CTSTHSYREQYF. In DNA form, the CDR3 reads TGCACCAGCACCCACTCCTACCGGGAGCAGTACTTC.

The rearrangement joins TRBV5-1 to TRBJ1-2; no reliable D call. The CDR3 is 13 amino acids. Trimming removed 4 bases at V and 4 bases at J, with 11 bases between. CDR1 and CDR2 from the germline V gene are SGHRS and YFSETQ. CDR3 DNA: TGCGCCAGCAGCCCCGACTCTACCTATGGCTACACCTTC. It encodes CASSPDSTYGYTF. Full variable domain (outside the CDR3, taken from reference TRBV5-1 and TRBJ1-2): KAGVTQTPRYLIKTRGQQVTLSCSPISGHRSVSWYQQTPGQGLQFLFEYFSETQRNKGNFPGRFSGRQFSNSRSEMNVSTLELGDSALYLCASSPDSTYGYTFGSGTRLTVV.

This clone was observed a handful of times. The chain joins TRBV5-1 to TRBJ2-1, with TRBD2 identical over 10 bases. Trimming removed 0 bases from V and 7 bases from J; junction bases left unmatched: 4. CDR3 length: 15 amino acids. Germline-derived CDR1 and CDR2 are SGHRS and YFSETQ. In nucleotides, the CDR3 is TGCGCCAGCAGCTTGGAAGCGGGAGGGCTAAATGAGCAGTTCTTC. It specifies CASSLEAGGLNEQFF.

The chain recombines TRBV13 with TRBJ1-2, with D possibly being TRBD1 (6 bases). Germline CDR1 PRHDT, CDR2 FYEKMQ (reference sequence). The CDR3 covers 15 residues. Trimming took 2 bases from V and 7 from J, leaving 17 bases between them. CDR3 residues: CASSLRTVLGFGYTF. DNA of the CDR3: TGTGCCAGCAGCTTACGGACAGTTCTTGGGTTTGGCTACACCTTC.

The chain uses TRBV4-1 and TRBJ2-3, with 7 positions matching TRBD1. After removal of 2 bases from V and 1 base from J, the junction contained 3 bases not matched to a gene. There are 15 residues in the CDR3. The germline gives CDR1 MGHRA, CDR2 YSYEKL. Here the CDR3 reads CASSQRDSRTDTQYF. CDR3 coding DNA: TGCGCCAGCAGCCAACGGGACAGCCGCACAGATACGCAGTATTTT.

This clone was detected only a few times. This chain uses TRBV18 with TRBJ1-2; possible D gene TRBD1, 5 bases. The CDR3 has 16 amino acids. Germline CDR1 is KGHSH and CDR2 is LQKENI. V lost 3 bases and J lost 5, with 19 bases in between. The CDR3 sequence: CASSPLDGGRSYGYTF. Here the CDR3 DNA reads TGTGCCAGCTCACCTCTGGACGGGGGAAGGTCTTATGGCTACACCTTC.

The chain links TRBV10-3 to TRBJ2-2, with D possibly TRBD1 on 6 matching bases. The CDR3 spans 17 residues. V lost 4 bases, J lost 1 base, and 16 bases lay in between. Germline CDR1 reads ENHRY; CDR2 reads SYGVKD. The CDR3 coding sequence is TGTGCCATCAGTGCCAACTCAGGGGCGATGAACACCGGGGAGCTGTTTTTT. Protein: CAISANSGAMNTGELFF.

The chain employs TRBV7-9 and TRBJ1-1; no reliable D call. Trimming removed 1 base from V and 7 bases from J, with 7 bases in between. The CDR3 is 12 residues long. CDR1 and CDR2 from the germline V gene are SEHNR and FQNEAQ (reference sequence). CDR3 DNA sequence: TGTGCCAGCAGCTTAGACAGTAATGAAGCTTTCTTT. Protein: CASSLDSNEAFF.

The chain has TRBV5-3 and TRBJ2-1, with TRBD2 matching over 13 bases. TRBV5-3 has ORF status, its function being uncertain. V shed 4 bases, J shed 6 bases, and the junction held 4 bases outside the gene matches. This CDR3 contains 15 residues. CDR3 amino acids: CARSKRTSGSNEQFF. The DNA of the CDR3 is TGTGCCAGAAGCAAAAGGACTAGCGGGAGCAATGAGCAGTTCTTC.

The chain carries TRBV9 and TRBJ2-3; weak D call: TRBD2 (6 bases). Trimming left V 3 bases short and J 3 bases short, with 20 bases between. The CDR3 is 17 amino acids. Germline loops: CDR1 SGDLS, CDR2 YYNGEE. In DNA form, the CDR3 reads TGTGCCAGCAGCGCCCTCGGACAAAAGGAGGGAACAGATACGCAGTATTTT. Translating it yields CASSALGQKEGTDTQYF.

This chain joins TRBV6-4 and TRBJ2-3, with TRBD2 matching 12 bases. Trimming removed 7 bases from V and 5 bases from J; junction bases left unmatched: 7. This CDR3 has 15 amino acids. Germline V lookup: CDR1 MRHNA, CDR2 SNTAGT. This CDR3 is CASKWLAGGRDTQYF. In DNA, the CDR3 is TGTGCCAGCAAATGGCTAGCGGGAGGGCGAGATACGCAGTATTTT.

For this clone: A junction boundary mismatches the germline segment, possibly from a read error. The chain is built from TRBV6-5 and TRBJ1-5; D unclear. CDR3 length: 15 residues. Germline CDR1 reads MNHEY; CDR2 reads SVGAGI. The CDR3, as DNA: TGTGCCAGCAGCTACTCTACGGTGAGCAATCAGCCCCAGCATTTT. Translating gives CASSYSTVSNQPQHF.

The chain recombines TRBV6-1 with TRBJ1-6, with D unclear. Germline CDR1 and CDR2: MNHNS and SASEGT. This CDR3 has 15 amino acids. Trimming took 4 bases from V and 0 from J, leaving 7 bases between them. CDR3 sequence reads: CASSVTSSYNSPLHF. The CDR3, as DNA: TGTGCCAGCAGTGTGACAAGCTCCTATAATTCACCCCTCCACTTT.

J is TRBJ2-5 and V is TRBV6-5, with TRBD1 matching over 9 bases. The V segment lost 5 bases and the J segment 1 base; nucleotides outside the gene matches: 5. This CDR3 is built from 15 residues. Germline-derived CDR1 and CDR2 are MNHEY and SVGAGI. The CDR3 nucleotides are TGTGCCAGCAGTAGGATGGGACAGGGCCAAGAGACCCAGTACTTC. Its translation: CASSRMGQGQETQYF.

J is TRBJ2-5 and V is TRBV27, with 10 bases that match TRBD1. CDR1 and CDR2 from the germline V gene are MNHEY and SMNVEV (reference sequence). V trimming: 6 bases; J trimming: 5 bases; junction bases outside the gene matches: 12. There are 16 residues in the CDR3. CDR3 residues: CASSQDRDRGWETQYF. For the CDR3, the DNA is TGTGCCAGCAGCCAAGACCGGGACAGGGGATGGGAGACCCAGTACTTC.

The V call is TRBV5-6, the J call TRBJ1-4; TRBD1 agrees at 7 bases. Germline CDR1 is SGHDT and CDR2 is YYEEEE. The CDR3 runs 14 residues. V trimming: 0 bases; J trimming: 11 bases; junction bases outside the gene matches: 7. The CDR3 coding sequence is TGTGCCAGCAGCTTGGGAGGGGGCAGGGGGAAACTGTTTTTT. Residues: CASSLGGGRGKLFF.

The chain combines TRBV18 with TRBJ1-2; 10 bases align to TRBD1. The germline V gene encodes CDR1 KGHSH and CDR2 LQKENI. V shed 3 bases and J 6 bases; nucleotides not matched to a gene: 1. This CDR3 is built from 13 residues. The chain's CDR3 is CASSPGQGDGYTF. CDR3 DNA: TGTGCCAGCTCACCCGGACAGGGGGATGGCTACACCTTC.

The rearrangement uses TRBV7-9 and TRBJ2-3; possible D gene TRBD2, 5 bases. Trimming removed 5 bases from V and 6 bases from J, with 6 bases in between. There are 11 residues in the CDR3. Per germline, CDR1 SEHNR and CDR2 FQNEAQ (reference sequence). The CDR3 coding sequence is TGTGCCAGCAGCAGGGAGGATACGCAGTATTTT. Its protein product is CASSREDTQYF.

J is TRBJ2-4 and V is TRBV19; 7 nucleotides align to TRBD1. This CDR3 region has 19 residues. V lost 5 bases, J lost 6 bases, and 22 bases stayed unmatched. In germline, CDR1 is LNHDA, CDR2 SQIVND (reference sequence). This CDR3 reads CASSGRQGSKDTAGNIQYF. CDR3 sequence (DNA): TGTGCCAGTAGTGGTAGACAGGGCTCGAAGGATACTGCTGGAAACATTCAGTACTTC.

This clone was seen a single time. The CDR3 DNA reads as TGTGCCAGCAGCACTGATAGCAATCAGCCCCAGCATTTT. Its protein product is CASSTDSNQPQHF. This chain joins TRBV6-6 and TRBJ1-5; no definite D call. The CDR3 is made up of 13 amino acids. The germline V gene encodes CDR1 MNHNY and CDR2 SVGAGI (reference sequence). V was cut by 6 bases and J by 0 bases, with 6 bases left in between.